This T cell receptor beta chain was obtained from a study of blood T cell repertoires in COVID-19. Repertoires were generated with immunoSEQ multiplex PCR, while TCRdb's copy carries only in-frame clones and drops some. The table includes 25,000 to 35,000 clones, 85% to 95% detected once. The CDR3 is made up of 19 amino acids. Germline-derived CDR1 and CDR2 are SGHRS and YFSETQ. Trimming stripped 3 bases from V and 6 bases from J, with 27 bases between. Specimen: peripheral blood. The gene calls are TRBV5-1 and TRBJ2-2, with a possible D match to TRBD1 (7 bases). The sequence derives from a human donor in a cohort sampled during active COVID-19. CDR3 in DNA: TGCGCCAGCAGCTCAGGGGGGAACGGCGATTTGCAGGCGGCCGGGGAGCTGTTTTTT. Its translation is CASSSGGNGDLQAAGELFF. Using reference TRBV5-1 and TRBJ2-2 for the parts outside the CDR3, the full variable domain is KAGVTQTPRYLIKTRGQQVTLSCSPISGHRSVSWYQQTPGQGLQFLFEYFSETQRNKGNFPGRFSGRQFSNSRSEMNVSTLELGDSALYLCASSSGGNGDLQAAGELFFGEGSRLTVL.